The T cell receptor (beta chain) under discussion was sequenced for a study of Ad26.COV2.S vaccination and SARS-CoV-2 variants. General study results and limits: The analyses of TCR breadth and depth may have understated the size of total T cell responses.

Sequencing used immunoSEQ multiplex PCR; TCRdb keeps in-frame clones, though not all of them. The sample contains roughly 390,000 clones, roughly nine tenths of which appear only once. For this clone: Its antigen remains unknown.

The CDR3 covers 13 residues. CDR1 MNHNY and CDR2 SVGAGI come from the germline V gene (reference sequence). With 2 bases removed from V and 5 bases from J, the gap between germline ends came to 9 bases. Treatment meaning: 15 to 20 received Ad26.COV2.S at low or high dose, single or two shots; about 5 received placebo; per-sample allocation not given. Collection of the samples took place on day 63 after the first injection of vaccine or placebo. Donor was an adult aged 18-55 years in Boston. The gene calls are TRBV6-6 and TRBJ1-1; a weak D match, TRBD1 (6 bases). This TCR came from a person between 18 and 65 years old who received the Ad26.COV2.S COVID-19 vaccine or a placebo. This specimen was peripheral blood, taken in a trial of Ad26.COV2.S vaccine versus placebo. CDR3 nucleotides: TGTGCCAGCAGTTACGAAGGGGGTACTGAAGCTTTCTTT. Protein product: CASSYEGGTEAFF.